This TCR beta chain was identified during a study of blood T cell repertoires in COVID-19. Study overall: PBMCs, B-cell-depleted T cells, or T cells provided the cDNA or gDNA that made up the material.

Trimming stripped 5 bases from V and 3 bases from J, with 10 bases between. Germline loops: CDR1 MNHEY, CDR2 SVGAGI. This CDR3 region has 13 residues. The repertoire was sequenced with immunoSEQ multiplex PCR; TCRdb's copy has only in-frame clones and lacks some. The sample includes over 200,000 clones, around 80% seen only once; the top ten take about 2.1%. The chain combines TRBV6-5 with TRBJ1-2, with a weak D call TRBD1 (6 bases). The TCR sequence derives from a man aged 35-49 years who had recovered from COVID-19. Material: peripheral blood. In nucleotides, the CDR3 is TGTGCCAGCAGTCCCAGACAGGACTATGGCTACACCTTC. The encoded protein is CASSPRQDYGYTF.